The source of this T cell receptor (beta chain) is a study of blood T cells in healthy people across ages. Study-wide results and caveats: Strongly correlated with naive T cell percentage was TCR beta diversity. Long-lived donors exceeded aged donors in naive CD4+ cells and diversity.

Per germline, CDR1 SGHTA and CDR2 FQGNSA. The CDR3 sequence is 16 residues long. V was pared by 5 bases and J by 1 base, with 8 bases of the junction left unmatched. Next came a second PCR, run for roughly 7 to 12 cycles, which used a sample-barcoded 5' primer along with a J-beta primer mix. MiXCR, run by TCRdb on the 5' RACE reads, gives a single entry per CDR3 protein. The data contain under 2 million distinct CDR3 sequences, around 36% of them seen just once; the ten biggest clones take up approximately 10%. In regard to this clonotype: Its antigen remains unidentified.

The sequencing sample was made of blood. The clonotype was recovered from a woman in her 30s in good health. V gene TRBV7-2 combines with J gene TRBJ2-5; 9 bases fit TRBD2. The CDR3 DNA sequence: TGTGCCAGCAGCCTCCGCGGGAGGGCCTTCCAAGAGACCCAGTACTTC. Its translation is CASSLRGRAFQETQYF.